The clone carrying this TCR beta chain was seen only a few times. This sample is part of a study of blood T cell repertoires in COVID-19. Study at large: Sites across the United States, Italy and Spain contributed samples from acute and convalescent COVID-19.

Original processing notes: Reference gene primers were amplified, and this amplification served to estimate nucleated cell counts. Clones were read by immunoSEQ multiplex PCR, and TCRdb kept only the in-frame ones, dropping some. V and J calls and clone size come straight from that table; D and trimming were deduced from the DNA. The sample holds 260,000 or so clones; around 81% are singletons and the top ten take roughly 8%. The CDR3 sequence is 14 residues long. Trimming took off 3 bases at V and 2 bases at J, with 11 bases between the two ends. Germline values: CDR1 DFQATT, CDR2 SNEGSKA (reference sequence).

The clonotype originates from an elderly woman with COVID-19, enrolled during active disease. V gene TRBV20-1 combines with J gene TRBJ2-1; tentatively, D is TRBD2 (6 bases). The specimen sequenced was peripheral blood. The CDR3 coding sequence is TGCAGTGCTAGTGAAGCGGGCACCTACAATGAGCAGTTCTTC. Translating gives CSASEAGTYNEQFF.